The T cell receptor (beta chain) under discussion was sequenced for a study of shared clonotypes between healthy human individuals (dated by TCRdb to the early 2020s). Some background on the complete study: The cohort included three men and two women between 18 and 49 years of age. Between about 0.94 and 8.9 billion PBMCs per donor were obtained by leukapheresis. To estimate repertoire size and how much clonotype sharing occurs between individuals, the study deeply sequenced the blood TCR repertoires of several healthy adults. For each donor, CD4 naive and CD4 memory were each given three plates, CD8 naive was given two plates, and CD8 memory was given one plate. To increase sequencing depth and limit assay-specific biases, TCR repertoire library preparation and sequencing were carried out by different laboratories using diverse techniques. Overall study results and their limits: Clonotypes shared by all four sorted-subset donors showed higher generation probabilities than non-shared clonotypes. Rarefaction of sorted-subset datasets indicated incomplete sequencing despite the large sequencing depth. The small number of donors limited the genetic and exposure-history diversity represented. Sampling was limited to blood, and TCR repertoires in tissue likely differ from TCR repertoires in blood. Pairwise subsampling indicated that sequencing depth was expected to affect the degree of clonotype sharing among donors. Naive subsets generally had larger estimated clonotype richness than memory subsets. Sharing across a handful of donors was observed for around 4.8% of naive CD4, over 3% of naive CD8, around 2.5% of memory CD4, and about 0.4% of memory CD8 clonotypes.

Notes on this clone: It has no known antigen specificity. No base quality values were provided; no much bigger clone lies one nucleotide off.

Measured from the cysteine to the phenylalanine, the CDR3 is 17 residues long. Only CDR3 DNA is held: 51 bases, read in frame from base 1. As encoded in the germline V gene (reference sequence), CDR1 is GTSNPN while CDR2 is SVGIG. Donors were healthy HIV-negative adults with no recently reported acute infections or vaccinations. Every donor was a Caucasian adult residing in Nashville, Tennessee, USA. CD4+ T cells were enriched by magnetic negative selection, after which naive cells were positively selected on CD45RA and the negative fraction was taken as the memory subset. Blood was collected by leukapheresis, and PBMCs were isolated by Ficoll-Histopaque density gradient centrifugation and then cryopreserved in liquid nitrogen vapor phase. Analytical flow cytometry was used to check the purity and quantity of every magnetically sorted T cell population. Genomic DNA was isolated from each sorted fraction and quantified by UV absorbance on a Nanodrop 2000c.

TCR CDR3 regions were amplified from genomic DNA by multiplex PCR using the deep immunoSEQ assay. Extracted genomic DNA from each cell subset was spread evenly across all wells of several immunoSEQ 96-well plates, with each plate serving as a replicate. For sorted subsets, each replicate PCR was loaded with 200 to 250 ng genomic DNA, equivalent to about 30,000 T cell genomes. Purified libraries were measured with a Qubit 3.0 fluorometer, size-checked on a Bioanalyzer 2100, and measured again with the KAPA Library Quantification kit. Every immunoSEQ 96-well plate was sequenced on a separate single-read 150-cycle Illumina NextSeq 550 flow cell. The paper's data handling went like this. The immunoSEQ output contained only junctional sequences without quality scores, so filtering could not match that applied to full-length reads. To assign V/J genes and CDR3, sequences were annotated against IMGT germline references using PyIR, a Python wrapper for IgBLAST v1.9. Reads were removed for weak V/J assignments (E-value above 1e-6), missing CDR3, stop codons, out-of-frame junctions, or ambiguous translated residues. A V3J clonotype was defined by an identical inferred V gene, J gene, and CDR3 amino acid sequence. Percentage overlap between repertoires was computed as shared unique clonotypes divided by the size of the smaller repertoire. Repertoire richness was assessed with RTK rarefaction, the Chao1 estimator, and Recon v2.1 estimates of unobserved clonotypes. Generation probabilities were computed with OLGA for all TCRbeta clonotypes obtained by the gDNA method from four donors. TCRdb stores this immuneACCESS table with in-frame sequences only. Part of the clones is absent; in the studies checked, under half of the shortfall reflects unresolved V genes, and no reason is known for the rest. V, J and clone size reflect that table, while D and trimming were determined from the DNA. Across this sample there are 2 million to 2.5 million clones, with 90% to 97% seen only once. Around 0.13% of the sample is taken by the ten largest.

This sequence originates from a man between 18 and 35 years old in good health. The material sequenced was naive CD4+ T cells sorted from blood. This specimen's cell subset or site label, interpreted: CD45RA+ positively selected. The rearranged segments are TRBV30 and TRBJ2-5; the D region possibly corresponds to TRBD2 (6 bases align). The end of the DNA aligns better with TRBJ2-7, so the J call may be wrong. The CDR3 sequence is CAWMGLLGSRAGYEQYF. The nucleotide sequence reads as follows: TGTGCCTGGATGGGACTCCTAGGATCCCGGGCGGGCTACGAGCAGTACTTC.